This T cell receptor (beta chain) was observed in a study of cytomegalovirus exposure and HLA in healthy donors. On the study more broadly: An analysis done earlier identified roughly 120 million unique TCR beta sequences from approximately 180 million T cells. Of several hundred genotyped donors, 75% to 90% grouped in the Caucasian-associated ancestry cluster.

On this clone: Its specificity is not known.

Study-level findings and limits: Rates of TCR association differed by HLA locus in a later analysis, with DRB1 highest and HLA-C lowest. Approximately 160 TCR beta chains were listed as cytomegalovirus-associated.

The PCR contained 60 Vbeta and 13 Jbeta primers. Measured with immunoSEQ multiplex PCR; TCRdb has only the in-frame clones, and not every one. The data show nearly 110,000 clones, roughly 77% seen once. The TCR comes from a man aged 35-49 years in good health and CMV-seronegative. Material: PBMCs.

The CDR3 protein is CASSQARVLGGTNTEAFF. CDR3 sequence (DNA): TGCGCCAGCAGCCAAGCGAGGGTATTGGGGGGAACGAACACTGAAGCTTTCTTT. The rearrangement joins TRBV4-1 to TRBJ1-1, with a possible D match to TRBD1 (5 bases). The CDR3 runs to 18 residues. Trimming took 1 base from V and 1 from J, leaving 19 bases between them. Germline V CDR1 and CDR2: MGHRA, YSYEKL.